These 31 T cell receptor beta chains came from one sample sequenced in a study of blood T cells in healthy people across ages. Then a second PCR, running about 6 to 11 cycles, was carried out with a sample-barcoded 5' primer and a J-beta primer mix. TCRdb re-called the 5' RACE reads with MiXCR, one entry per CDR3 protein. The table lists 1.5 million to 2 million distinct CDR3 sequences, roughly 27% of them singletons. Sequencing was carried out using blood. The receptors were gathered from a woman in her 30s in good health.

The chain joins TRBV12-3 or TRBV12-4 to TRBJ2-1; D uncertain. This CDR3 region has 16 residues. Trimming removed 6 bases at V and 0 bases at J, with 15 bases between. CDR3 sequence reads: CASRPPGSDSYNEQFF. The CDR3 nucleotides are TGTGCCAGCAGGCCCCCGGGCAGTGACTCCTACAATGAGCAGTTCTTC.

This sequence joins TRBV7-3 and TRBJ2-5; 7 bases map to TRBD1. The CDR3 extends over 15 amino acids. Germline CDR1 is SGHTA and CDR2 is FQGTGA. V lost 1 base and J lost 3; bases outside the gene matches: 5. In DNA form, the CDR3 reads TGTGCCAGCAGCTTAAGCCCCGGGACAGAAGAGACCCAGTACTTC. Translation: CASSLSPGTEETQYF.

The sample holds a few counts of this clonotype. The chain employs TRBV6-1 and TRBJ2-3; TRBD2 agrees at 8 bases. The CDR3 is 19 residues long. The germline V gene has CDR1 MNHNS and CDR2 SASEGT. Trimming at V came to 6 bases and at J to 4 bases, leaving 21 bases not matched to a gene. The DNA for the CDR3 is TGTGCCAGCAGCGCACTATTCCGCACGCGGGAGGTAGCGGCAGATACGCAGTATTTT. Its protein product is CASSALFRTREVAADTQYF.

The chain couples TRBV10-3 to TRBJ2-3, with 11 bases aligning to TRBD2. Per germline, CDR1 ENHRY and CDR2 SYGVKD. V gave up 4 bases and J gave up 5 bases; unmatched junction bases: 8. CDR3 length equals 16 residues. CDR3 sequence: CAISAPTSGDQDTQYF. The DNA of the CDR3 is TGTGCCATCAGTGCCCCGACTAGCGGGGATCAAGATACGCAGTATTTT.

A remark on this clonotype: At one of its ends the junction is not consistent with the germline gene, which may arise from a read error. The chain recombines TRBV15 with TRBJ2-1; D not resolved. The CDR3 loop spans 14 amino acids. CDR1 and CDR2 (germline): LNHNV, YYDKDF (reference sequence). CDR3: CATSIKNGYNGQFF. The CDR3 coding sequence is TGTGCCACCAGCATCAAGAACGGATACAATGGGCAGTTCTTC.

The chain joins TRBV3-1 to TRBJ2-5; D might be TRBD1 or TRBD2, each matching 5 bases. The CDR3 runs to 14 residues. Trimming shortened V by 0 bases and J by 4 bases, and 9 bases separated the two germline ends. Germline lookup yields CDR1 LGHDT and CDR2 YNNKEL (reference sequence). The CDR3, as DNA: TGTGCCAGCAGCCAAGAAGGTGGGGGAGAGACCCAGTACTTC. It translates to CASSQEGGGETQYF.

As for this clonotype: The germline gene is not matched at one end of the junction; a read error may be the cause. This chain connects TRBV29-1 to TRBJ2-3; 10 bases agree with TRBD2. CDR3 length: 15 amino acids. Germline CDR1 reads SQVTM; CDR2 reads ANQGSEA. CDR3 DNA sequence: TGCAGCGCTGAAGATGCTAGCGGGAGCGCAGATACGCAGTATTTT. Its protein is CSAEDASGSADTQYF.

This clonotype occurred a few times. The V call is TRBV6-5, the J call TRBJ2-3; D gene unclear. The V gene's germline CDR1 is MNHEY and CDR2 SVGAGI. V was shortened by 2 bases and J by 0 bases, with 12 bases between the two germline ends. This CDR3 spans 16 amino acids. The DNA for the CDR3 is TGTGCCAGCAGTTACAATAGAGCCGCTAGCACAGATACGCAGTATTTT. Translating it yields CASSYNRAASTDTQYF.

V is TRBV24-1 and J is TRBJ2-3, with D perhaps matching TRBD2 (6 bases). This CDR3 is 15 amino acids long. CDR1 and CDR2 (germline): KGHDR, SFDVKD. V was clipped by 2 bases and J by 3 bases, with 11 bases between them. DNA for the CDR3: TGTGCCACCAGTGATTCTCGGACTACGACAGATACGCAGTATTTT. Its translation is CATSDSRTTTDTQYF.

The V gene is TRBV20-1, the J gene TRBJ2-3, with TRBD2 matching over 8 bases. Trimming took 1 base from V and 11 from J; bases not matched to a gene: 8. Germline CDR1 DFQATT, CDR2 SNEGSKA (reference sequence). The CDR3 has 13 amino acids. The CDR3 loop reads CSARGASGRVQYF. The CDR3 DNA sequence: TGCAGTGCTAGAGGGGCTAGCGGGCGGGTGCAGTATTTT.

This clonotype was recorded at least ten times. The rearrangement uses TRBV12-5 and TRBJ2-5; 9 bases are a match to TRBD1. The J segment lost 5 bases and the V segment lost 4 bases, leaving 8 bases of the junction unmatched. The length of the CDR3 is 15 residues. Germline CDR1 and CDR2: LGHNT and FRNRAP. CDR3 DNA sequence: TGTGCTAGTGGTTCGGGACAGGGCAGAGAGGAGACCCAGTACTTC. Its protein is CASGSGQGREETQYF.

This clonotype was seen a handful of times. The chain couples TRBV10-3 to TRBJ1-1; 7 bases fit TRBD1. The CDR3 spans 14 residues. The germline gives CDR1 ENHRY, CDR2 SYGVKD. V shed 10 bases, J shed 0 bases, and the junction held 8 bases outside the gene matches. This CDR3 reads CATGWGQMNTEAFF. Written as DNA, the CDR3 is TGTGCCACCGGATGGGGACAGATGAACACTGAAGCTTTCTTT.

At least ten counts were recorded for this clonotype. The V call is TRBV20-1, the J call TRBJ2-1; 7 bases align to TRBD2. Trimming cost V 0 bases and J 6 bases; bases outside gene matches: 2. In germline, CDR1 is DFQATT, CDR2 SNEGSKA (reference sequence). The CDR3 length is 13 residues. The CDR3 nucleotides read TGCAGTGCTAGAGAAGGGACTATCAATGAGCAGTTCTTC. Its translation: CSAREGTINEQFF.

The DNA of the CDR3 is TGTGCCAGCAGTCGCTCGGGACGGCTCACAGATACGCAGTATTTT. Translating gives CASSRSGRLTDTQYF. The gene calls are TRBV7-3 and TRBJ2-3, with D perhaps being TRBD1 or TRBD2 (5 bases each). This CDR3 has 15 residues. Germline V gene lookup returns CDR1 SGHTA and CDR2 FQGTGA. Trimming stripped 6 bases from V and 2 bases from J, with 15 bases between.

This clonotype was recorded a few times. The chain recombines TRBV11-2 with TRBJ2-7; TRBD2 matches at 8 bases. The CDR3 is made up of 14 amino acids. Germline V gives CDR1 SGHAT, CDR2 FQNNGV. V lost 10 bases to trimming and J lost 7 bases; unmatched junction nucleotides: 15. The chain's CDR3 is CATSQGLAGREQYF. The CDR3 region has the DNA TGTGCCACTTCCCAGGGGCTAGCGGGTCGAGAGCAGTACTTC.

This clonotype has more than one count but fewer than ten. The DNA for the CDR3 is TGCAGCACACGTGAGAAGACAGGCCGTAGCCACGAGCAGTACTTC. Translated: CSTREKTGRSHEQYF. This sequence joins TRBV20-1 and TRBJ2-7; D possibly corresponds to TRBD1 (6 bases). CDR1 DFQATT and CDR2 SNEGSKA come from the germline V gene (reference sequence). The CDR3 has 15 residues.

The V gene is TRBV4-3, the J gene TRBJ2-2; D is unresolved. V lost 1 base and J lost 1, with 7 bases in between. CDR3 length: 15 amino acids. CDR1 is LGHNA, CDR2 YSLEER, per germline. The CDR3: CASSQGVGNTGELFF. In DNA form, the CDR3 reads TGCGCCAGCAGCCAAGGGGTCGGGAACACCGGGGAGCTGTTTTTT.

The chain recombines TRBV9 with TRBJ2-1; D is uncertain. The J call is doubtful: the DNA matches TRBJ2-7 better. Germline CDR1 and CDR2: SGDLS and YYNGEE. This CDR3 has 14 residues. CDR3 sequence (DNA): TGTGCCAGCAGCGTTTTTCCTTCCTACAATGAGCAGTACTTC. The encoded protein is CASSVFPSYNEQYF.

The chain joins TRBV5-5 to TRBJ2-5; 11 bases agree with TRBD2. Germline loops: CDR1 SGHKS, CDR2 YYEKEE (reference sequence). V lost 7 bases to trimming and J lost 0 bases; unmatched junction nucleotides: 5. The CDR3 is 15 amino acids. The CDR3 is CASLPSGGHQETQYF. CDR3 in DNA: TGTGCCAGCCTTCCTAGCGGGGGGCACCAAGAGACCCAGTACTTC.

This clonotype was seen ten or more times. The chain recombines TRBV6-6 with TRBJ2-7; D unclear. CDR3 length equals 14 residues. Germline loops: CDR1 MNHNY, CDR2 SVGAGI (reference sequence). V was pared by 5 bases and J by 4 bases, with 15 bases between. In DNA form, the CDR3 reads TGTGCCAGCAGTCTCGGACGGACGAGATACGAGCAGTACTTC. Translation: CASSLGRTRYEQYF.

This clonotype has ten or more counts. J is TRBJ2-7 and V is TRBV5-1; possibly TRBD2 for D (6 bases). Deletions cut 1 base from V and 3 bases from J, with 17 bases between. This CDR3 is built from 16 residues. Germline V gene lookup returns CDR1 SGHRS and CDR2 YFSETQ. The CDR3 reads CASSLLGDSPLYEQYF. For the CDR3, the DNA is TGCGCCAGCAGCTTGTTGGGGGACTCCCCCCTCTACGAGCAGTACTTC.

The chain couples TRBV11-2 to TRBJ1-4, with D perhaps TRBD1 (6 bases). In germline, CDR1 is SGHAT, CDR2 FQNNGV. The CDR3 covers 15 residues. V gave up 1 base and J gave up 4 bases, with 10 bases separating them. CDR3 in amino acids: CASSLVGGLNEKLFF. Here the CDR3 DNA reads TGTGCCAGCAGCTTAGTGGGGGGGCTTAATGAAAAACTGTTTTTT.

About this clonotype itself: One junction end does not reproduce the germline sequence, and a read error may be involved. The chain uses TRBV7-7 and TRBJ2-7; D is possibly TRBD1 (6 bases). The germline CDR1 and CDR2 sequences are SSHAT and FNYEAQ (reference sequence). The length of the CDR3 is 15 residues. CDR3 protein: CANSLSGQLYNEQYF. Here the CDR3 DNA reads TGTGCCAACAGCTTAAGTGGACAGCTCTACAATGAGCAGTACTTC.

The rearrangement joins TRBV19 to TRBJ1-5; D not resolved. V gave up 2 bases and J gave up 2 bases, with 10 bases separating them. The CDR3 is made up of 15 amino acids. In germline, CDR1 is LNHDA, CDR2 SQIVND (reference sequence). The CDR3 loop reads CASSIQRAGNQPQHF. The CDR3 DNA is TGTGCCAGTAGTATACAACGGGCAGGCAATCAGCCCCAGCATTTT.

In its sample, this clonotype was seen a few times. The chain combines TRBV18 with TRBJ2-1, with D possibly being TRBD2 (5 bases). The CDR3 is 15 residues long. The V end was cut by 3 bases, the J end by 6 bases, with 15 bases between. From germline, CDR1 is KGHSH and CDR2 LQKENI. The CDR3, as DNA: TGTGCCAGCTCACCCGAGACTTGGACTGTCAATGAGCAGTTCTTC. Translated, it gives CASSPETWTVNEQFF.

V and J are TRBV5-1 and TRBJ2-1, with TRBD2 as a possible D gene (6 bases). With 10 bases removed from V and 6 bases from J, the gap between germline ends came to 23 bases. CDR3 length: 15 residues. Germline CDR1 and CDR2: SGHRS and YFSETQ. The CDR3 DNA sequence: TGCGCCGGCACCTTAGCGGCCGACACGACCAATGAGCAGTTCTTC. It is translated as CAGTLAADTTNEQFF.

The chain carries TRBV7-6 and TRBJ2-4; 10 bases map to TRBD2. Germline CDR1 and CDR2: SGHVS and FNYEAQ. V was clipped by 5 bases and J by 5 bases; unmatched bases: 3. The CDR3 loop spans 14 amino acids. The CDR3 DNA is TGTGCCAGCAGCCGAGGGACTAGCGAAAACATTCAGTACTTC. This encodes CASSRGTSENIQYF.

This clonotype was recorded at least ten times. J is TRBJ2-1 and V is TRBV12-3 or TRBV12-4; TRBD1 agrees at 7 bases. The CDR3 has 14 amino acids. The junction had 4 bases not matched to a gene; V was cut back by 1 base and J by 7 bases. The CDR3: CASSLVQGRNEQFF. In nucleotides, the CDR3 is TGTGCCAGCAGTTTAGTACAGGGGAGAAATGAGCAGTTCTTC.

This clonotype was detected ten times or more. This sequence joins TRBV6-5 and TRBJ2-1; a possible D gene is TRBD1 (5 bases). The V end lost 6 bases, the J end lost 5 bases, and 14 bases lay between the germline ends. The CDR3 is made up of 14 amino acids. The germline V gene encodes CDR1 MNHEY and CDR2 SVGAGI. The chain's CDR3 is CASRKPTGHNEQFF. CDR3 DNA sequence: TGTGCCAGCAGGAAGCCAACAGGACACAATGAGCAGTTCTTC.

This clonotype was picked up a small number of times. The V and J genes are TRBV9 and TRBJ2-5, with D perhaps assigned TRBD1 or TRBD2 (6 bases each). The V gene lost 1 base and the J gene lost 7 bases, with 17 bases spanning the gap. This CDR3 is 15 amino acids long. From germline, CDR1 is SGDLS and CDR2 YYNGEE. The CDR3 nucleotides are TGTGCCAGCAGCGTATCAGGGGCGCGGGACGGGACCCAGTACTTC. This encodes CASSVSGARDGTQYF.

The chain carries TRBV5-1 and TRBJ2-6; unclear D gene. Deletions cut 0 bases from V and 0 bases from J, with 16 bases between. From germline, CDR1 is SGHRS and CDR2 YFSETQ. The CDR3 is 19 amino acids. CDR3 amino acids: CASSLVPRRVLSGANVLTF. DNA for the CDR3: TGCGCCAGCAGCTTGGTACCTCGGCGTGTACTCTCTGGGGCCAACGTCCTGACTTTC.